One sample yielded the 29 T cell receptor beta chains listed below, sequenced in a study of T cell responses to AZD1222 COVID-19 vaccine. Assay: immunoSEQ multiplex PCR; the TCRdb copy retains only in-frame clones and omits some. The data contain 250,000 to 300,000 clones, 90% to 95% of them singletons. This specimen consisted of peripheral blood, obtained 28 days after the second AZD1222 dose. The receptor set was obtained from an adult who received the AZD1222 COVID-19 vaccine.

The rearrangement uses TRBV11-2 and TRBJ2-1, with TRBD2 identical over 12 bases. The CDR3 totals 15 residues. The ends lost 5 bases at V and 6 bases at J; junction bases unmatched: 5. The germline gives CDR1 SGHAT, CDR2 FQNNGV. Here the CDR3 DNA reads TGTGCCAGCAGCCCCGGACTAGCGGGGTCCAATGAGCAGTTCTTC. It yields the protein CASSPGLAGSNEQFF.

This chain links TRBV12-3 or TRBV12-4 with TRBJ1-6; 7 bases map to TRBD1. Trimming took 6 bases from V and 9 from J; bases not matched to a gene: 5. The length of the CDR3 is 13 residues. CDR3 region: CASSPNRGSPLHF. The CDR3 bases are TGTGCCAGCAGCCCGAACAGGGGTTCACCCCTCCACTTT.

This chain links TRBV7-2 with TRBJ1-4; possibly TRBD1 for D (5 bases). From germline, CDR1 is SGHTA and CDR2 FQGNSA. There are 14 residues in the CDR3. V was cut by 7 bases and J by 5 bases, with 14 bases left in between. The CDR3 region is CASTLRGRNEKLFF. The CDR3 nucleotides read TGTGCCAGCACCCTACGGGGGAGAAATGAAAAACTGTTTTTT.

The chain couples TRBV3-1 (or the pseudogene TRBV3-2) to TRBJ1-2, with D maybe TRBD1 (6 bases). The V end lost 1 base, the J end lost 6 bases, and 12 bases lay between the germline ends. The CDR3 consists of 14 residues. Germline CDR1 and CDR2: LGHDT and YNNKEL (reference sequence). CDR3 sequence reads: CASSQGGGRNGYTF. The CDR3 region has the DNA TGTGCCAGCAGCCAAGGTGGGGGGCGGAATGGCTACACCTTC.

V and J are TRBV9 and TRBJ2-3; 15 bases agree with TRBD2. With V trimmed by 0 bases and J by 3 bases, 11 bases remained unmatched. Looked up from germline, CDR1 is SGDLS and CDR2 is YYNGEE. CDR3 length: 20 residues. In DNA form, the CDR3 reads TGTGCCAGCAGCGTAGGGCCCTGGACTAGCGGGAGGGAACGTACAGATACGCAGTATTTT. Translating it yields CASSVGPWTSGRERTDTQYF. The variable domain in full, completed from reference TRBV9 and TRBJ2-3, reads DSGVTQTPKHLITATGQRVTLRCSPRSGDLSVYWYQQSLDQGLQFLIQYYNGEERAKGNILERFSAQQFPDLHSELNLSSLELGDSALYFCASSVGPWTSGRERTDTQYFGPGTRLTVL.

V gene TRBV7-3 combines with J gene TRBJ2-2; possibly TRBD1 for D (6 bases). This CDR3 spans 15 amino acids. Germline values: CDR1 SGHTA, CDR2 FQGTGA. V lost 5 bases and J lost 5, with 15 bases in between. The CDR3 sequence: CASSPRQAGTGELFF. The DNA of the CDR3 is TGTGCCAGCAGCCCCAGACAGGCTGGAACCGGGGAGCTGTTTTTT. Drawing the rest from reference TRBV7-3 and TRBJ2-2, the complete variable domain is GAGVSQTPSNKVTEKGKYVELRCDPISGHTALYWYRQSLGQGPEFLIYFQGTGAADDSGLPNDRFFAVRPEGSVSTLKIQRTERGDSAVYLCASSPRQAGTGELFFGEGSRLTVL.

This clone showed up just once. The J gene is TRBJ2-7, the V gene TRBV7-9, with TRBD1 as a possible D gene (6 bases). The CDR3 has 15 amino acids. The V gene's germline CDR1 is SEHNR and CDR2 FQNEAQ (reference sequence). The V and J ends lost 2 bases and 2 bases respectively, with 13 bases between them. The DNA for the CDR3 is TGTGCCAGCAGCTTATTACGACAGGACCCCTACGAGCAGTACTTC. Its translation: CASSLLRQDPYEQYF.

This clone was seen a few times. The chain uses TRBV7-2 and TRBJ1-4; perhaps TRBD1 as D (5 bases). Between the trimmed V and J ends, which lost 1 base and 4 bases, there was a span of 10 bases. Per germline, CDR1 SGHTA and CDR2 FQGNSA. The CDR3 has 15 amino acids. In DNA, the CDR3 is TGTGCCAGCAGCTTAGGGCCAGGGATTAATGAAAAACTGTTTTTT. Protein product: CASSLGPGINEKLFF. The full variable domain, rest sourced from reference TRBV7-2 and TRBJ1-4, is GAGVSQSPSNKVTEKGKDVELRCDPISGHTALYWYRQSLGQGLEFLIYFQGNSAPDKSGLPSDRFSAERTGGSVSTLTIQRTQQEDSAVYLCASSLGPGINEKLFFGSGTQLSVL.

CDR3 protein: CASSQGMETGELFF. CDR3 bases: TGTGCCAGCTCACAGGGGATGGAGACCGGGGAGCTGTTTTTT. The chain has TRBV18 and TRBJ2-2, with a possible D match to TRBD1 (5 bases). V dropped 4 bases and J dropped 5 bases, with 11 bases sitting between them. The CDR3 runs to 14 residues. Germline CDR1 KGHSH, CDR2 LQKENI.

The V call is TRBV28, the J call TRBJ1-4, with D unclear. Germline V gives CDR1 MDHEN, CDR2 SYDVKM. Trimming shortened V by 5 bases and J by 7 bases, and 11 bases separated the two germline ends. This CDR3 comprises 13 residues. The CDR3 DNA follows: TGTGCCAGCAGTGAACGGAGGCTTGAAAAACTGTTTTTT. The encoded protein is CASSERRLEKLFF.

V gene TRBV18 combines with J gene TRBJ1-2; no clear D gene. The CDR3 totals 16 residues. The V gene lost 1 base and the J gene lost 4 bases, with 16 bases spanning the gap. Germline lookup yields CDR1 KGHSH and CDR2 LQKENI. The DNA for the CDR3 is TGTGCCAGCTCACCACTTAGGCCCGGGTCTTCCTATGGCTACACCTTC. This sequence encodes CASSPLRPGSSYGYTF.

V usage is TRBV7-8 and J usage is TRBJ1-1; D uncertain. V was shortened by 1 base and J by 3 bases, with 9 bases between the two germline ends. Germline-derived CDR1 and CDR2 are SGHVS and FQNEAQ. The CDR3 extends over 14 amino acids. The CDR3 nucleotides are TGTGCCAGCAGCTTAGGGACCTGGGACACTGAAGCTTTCTTT. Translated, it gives CASSLGTWDTEAFF.

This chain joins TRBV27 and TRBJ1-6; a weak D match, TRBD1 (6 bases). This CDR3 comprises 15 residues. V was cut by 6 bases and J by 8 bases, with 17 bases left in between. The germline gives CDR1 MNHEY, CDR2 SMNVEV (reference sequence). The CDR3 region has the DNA TGTGCCAGCAGCCTAGGGGGGGCTTTAGATTCACCCCTCCACTTT. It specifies CASSLGGALDSPLHF.

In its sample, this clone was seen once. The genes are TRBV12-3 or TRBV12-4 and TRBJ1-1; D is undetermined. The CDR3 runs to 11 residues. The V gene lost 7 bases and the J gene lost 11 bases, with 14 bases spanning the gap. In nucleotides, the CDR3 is TGTGCCAGCACCATGGGCGGGCGGGCTTTCTTT. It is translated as CASTMGGRAFF.

The CDR3 is CSASGVLTSNSPLHF. The CDR3 region has the DNA TGCAGTGCTAGTGGTGTACTCACTAGTAATTCACCCCTCCACTTT. This chain links TRBV20-1 with TRBJ1-6; D gene ambiguous. CDR1 and CDR2 (germline): DFQATT, SNEGSKA (reference sequence). Trimming removed 3 bases from V and 6 bases from J, with 15 bases in between. CDR3 length: 15 amino acids.

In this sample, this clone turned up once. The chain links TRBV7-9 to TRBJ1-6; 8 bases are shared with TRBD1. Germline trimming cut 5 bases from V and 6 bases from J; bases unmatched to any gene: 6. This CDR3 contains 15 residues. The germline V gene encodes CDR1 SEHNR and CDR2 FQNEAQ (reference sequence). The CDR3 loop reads CASSPLDRVNSPLHF. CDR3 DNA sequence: TGTGCCAGCAGCCCCTTGGACAGGGTTAATTCACCCCTCCACTTT.

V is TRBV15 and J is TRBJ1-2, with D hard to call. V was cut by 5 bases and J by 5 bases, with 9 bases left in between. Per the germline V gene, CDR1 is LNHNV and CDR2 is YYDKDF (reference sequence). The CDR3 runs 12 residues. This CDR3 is CATSGQTYGYTF. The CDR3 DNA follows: TGTGCCACCAGCGGTCAGACTTATGGCTACACCTTC.

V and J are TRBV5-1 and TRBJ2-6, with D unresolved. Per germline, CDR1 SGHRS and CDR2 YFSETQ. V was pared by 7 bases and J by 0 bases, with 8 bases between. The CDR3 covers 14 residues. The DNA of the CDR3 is TGCGCCAGCCAACTCAACTCTGGGGCCAACGTCCTGACTTTC. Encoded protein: CASQLNSGANVLTF.

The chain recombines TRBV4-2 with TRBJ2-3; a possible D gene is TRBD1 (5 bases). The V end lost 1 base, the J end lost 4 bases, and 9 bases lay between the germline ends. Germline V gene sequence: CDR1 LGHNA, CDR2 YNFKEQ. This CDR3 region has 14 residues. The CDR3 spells CASSQGSGPDTQYF. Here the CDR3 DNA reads TGTGCCAGCAGCCAAGGGTCAGGGCCAGATACGCAGTATTTT.

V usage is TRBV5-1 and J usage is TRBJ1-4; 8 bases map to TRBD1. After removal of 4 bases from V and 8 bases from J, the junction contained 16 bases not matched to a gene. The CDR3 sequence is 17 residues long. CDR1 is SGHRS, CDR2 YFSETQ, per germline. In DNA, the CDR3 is TGCGCCAGCAGCCTAAATCCCCTAGGACAGGGAGACGAAAAACTGTTTTTT. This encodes CASSLNPLGQGDEKLFF.

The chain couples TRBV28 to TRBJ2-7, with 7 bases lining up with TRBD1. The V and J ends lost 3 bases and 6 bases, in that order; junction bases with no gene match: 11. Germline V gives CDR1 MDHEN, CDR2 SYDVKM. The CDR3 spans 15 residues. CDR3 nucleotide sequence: TGTGCCAGCAGTTTCCTTAAACAGGGGTACTTCGAGCAGTACTTC. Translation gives CASSFLKQGYFEQYF.

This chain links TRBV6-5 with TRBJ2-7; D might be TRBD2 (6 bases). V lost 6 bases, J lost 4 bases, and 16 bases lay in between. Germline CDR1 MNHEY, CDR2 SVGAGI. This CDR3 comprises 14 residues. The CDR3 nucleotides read TGTGCCAGCAGCCTCGGAGGGACTTGGTACGAGCAGTACTTC. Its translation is CASSLGGTWYEQYF.

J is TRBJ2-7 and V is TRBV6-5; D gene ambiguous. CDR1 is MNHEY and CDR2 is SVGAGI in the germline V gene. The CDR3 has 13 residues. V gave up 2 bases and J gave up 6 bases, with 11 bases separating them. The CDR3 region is CASSYGERREQYF. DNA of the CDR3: TGTGCCAGCAGTTACGGGGAACGGCGCGAGCAGTACTTC.

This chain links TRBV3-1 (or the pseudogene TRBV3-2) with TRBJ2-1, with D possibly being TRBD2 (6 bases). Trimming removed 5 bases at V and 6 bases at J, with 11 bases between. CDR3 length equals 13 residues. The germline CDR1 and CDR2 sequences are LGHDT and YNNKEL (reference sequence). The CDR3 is CASSVGGTNEQFF. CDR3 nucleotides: TGTGCCAGCAGCGTGGGGGGTACCAATGAGCAGTTCTTC.

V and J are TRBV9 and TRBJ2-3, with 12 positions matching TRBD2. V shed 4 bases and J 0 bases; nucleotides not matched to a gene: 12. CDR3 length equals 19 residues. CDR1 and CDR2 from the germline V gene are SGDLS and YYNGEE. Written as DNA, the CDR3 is TGTGCCAGCAGCACCATCCCCGGGCTAGCGGGGGGGAGCACAGATACGCAGTATTTT. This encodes CASSTIPGLAGGSTDTQYF.

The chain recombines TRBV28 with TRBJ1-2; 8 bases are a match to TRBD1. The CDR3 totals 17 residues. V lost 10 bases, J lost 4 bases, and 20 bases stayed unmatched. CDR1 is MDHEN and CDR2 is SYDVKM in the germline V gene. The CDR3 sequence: CATTKRATGTGSYGYTF. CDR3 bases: TGTGCCACCACAAAGCGAGCTACCGGGACAGGCAGCTATGGCTACACCTTC.

The CDR3 region is CASSEGTVNSYEQYF. CDR3 coding DNA: TGTGCCAGCAGCGAAGGGACAGTCAACTCCTACGAGCAGTACTTC. This rearrangement joins TRBV3-1 (or the pseudogene TRBV3-2) to TRBJ2-7, with 7 nucleotides matching TRBD1. The CDR3 is made up of 15 amino acids. In germline, CDR1 is LGHDT, CDR2 YNNKEL (reference sequence). V gave up 5 bases and J gave up 0 bases; unmatched junction bases: 7.

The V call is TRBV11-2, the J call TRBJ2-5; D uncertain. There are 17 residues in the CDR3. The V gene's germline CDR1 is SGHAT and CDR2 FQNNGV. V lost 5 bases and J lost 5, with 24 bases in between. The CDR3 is CASSAAKSGPSRETQYF. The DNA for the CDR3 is TGTGCCAGCAGCGCTGCCAAGTCGGGCCCCTCGAGGGAGACCCAGTACTTC.

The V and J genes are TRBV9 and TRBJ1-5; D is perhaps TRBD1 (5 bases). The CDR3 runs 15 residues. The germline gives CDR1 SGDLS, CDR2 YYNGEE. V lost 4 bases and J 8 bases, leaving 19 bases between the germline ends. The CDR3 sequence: CASSSGTIPGEPQHF. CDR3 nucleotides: TGTGCCAGCAGCTCCGGGACTATCCCCGGGGAGCCCCAGCATTTT.